The clone carrying this T cell receptor (beta chain) has ten or more counts. Its antigen is still unknown. TCRdb re-analysed the RT-PCR reads in MiXCR, keeping a single row per CDR3 protein. The sample holds about half a million distinct CDR3 sequences, about 25% seen once. This sample is drawn from a study of response to subunit inactivated influenza vaccine. Overall study findings and caveats: New T cells are recruited in small numbers by each seasonal influenza vaccination, according to the authors' suggestion.

The CDR3 covers 17 residues. The V gene end was trimmed by 1 base and the J gene end by 1 base; junction bases not matched to a gene: 5. The germline V gene encodes CDR1 DFQATT and CDR2 SNEGSKA (reference sequence). The sequence was collected from a man aged 45-65 years who received an inactivated influenza vaccine. The sequenced sample was CD4+ T cells sorted from PBMCs, obtained 5 days after vaccination. This chain uses TRBV20-1 with TRBJ1-6; 9 nucleotides match TRBD1. The CDR3 region has the DNA TGCAGTGCTAGAGCCCGGGGACAGGGATCCTATAATTCACCCCTCCACTTT. As protein: CSARARGQGSYNSPLHF.